This section outlines one TCR beta chain sequence together with its context. Profiling relied on immunoSEQ multiplex PCR, and the TCRdb table lists in-frame clones only, not all of them. The repertoire consists of tens of thousands of clones, with about 85% occurring once and the leading ten covering approximately 2.8%. This entry belongs to a study of blood T cell repertoires in COVID-19. There are 12 residues in the CDR3. Trimming shortened V by 6 bases and J by 7 bases, and 10 bases separated the two germline ends. The TCR comes from a woman older than 75 with COVID-19, enrolled during active disease. The sequencing sample was made of peripheral blood. This chain connects TRBV12-3 or TRBV12-4 to TRBJ1-5; no firm D call. CDR3 DNA: TGTGCCAGCAGGTCGACTGCACAGCCCCAGCATTTT. Protein: CASRSTAQPQHF.